Listed below are T cell receptor beta chains from one sample, sequenced in a study of regulatory T cells in long-lasting Graves disease. Each CDR3 protein gets one entry after TCRdb re-called the multiplex PCR reads with MiXCR. The table includes under 500,000 distinct CDR3 sequences, about 20% detected once. Material: peripheral blood mononuclear cells (PBMCs), obtained when the disease was refractory, from a patient treated with antithyroid drugs. The source is a female donor with Graves disease. Each CDR3 is given with its conserved first and last residue. D genes are given only for firm matches. Clone size is stated in some rows and not others, as once, few, many or a class when expanded.

J	size	V	D	CDR3	DNA
TRBJ2-7	few	TRBV28	NA	CASTPGTQTYEQYF	TGTGCCAGCACTCCCGGGACTCAGACCTACGAGCAGTACTTC
TRBJ2-7	NA	TRBV5-1	TRBD1	CASSSSSGTANYEQYF	TGCGCCAGCAGTAGCTCCTCCGGGACAGCGAATTACGAGCAGTACTTC
TRBJ1-4	many	TRBV7-6	NA	CASSLGGGIEKLFF	TGTGCCAGCAGCTTAGGCGGAGGCATTGAAAAACTGTTTTTT
TRBJ2-7	few	TRBV7-9	TRBD2	CATSLTGTSGGYYEQYF	TGTGCCACCAGCTTGACAGGGACTAGCGGGGGATACTACGAGCAGTACTTC
TRBJ2-4	NA	TRBV4-3	NA	CASSQEPAAKNIQYF	TGCGCCAGCAGCCAAGAACCCGCGGCCAAAAACATTCAGTACTTC
TRBJ2-3	NA	TRBV28	NA	CASSLTVTQYF	TGTGCCAGCAGTTTAACGGTTACGCAGTATTTT
TRBJ2-7	many	TRBV2	NA	CASSPRAGSYEQYF	TGTGCCAGCAGTCCTCGGGCCGGCTCCTACGAGCAGTACTTC
TRBJ1-6	many	TRBV6-1	NA	CASSPLSYNSPLHF	TGTGCCAGCAGCCCCCTTTCGTATAATTCACCCCTCCACTTT
TRBJ2-7	many	TRBV20-1	TRBD2	CSARPGLAVTYEQYF	TGCAGTGCTAGGCCGGGACTAGCGGTAACCTACGAGCAGTACTTC
TRBJ1-1	NA	TRBV15	TRBD1	CATSRAGTGNTEAFF	TGTGCCACCAGCAGGGCCGGGACAGGGAACACTGAAGCTTTCTTT
TRBJ1-4	many	TRBV28	NA	CASSSGGGFNEKLFF	TGTGCCAGCAGTTCGGGTGGAGGGTTTAATGAAAAACTGTTTTTT
TRBJ2-7	few	TRBV15	NA	CATSRDMGATYEQYF	TGTGCCACCAGCAGAGACATGGGGGCGACCTACGAGCAGTACTTC
TRBJ1-2	many	TRBV6-1	NA	CASRHRDINYGYTF	TGTGCCAGCAGACACAGGGACATTAACTATGGCTACACCTTC
TRBJ1-1	many	TRBV7-2	NA	CASSLRQLNTEAFF	TGTGCCAGCAGCTTAAGGCAGTTGAACACTGAAGCTTTCTTT
TRBJ1-1	many	TRBV19	TRBD1	CASSRDRGTMNTEAFF	TGTGCCAGTAGCAGGGACAGGGGGACCATGAACACTGAAGCTTTCTTT
TRBJ1-5	NA	TRBV18	NA	CASSPGASGQPQHF	TGTGCCAGCTCACCAGGGGCCTCCGGACAGCCCCAGCATTTT
TRBJ2-3	NA	TRBV7-2	NA	CASSFALSSLNTQYF	TGTGCCAGCAGCTTTGCCCTTAGTAGTTTAAATACGCAGTATTTT
TRBJ2-7	many	TRBV30	NA	CAWSVTTPYEQYF	TGTGCCTGGAGTGTGACTACTCCCTACGAGCAGTACTTC
TRBJ2-7	NA	TRBV3-1	TRBD2	CASSHSGTSGRAVYEQYF	TGTGCCAGCAGCCATTCCGGGACTAGCGGGAGGGCGGTCTACGAGCAGTACTTC
TRBJ1-1	many	TRBV2	NA	CASSDDGKGGQRTEAFF	TGTGCCAGCAGTGACGACGGGAAAGGCGGGCAAAGGACTGAAGCTTTCTTT
TRBJ1-4	many	TRBV28	TRBD1	CASSPWTGTNEKLFF	TGTGCCAGCAGTCCCTGGACAGGGACTAATGAAAAACTGTTTTTT
TRBJ1-1	NA	TRBV6-1	TRBD1	CASSESGTALKAFF	TGTGCCAGCAGTGAATCGGGGACAGCTTTGAAAGCTTTCTTT
TRBJ2-1	few	TRBV7-9	NA	CASSSTNSYNEQFF	TGTGCCAGCAGCTCGACTAACTCCTACAATGAGCAGTTCTTC
TRBJ2-6	few	TRBV27	TRBD2	CASSHIPGAGGGANVLTF	TGTGCCAGCAGCCACATACCGGGAGCGGGAGGTGGGGCCAACGTCCTGACTTTC
TRBJ1-2	few	TRBV19	NA	CASSIMPGVDYGYTF	TGTGCCAGTAGTATAATGCCAGGGGTCGACTATGGCTACACCTTC
TRBJ2-5	few	TRBV7-8	NA	CASTDGTERFYQETQYF	TGTGCCAGCACCGACGGCACAGAGCGCTTTTACCAAGAGACCCAGTACTTC
TRBJ2-7	NA	TRBV29-1	NA	CSVSASSYEQYF	TGCAGCGTAAGCGCGAGCTCCTACGAGCAGTACTTC
TRBJ2-1	NA	TRBV6-1	TRBD2	CASTFSGLYNEQFF	TGTGCCAGCACCTTTAGCGGGCTCTACAATGAGCAGTTCTTC
TRBJ2-7	once	TRBV7-2	NA	CASSLEEQPTFYEQYF	TGTGCCAGCAGCTTAGAGGAGCAACCGACTTTTTACGAGCAGTACTTC
TRBJ1-5	many	TRBV28	NA	CASSQQGVLSNGNQPQHF	TGTGCCAGCAGTCAGCAGGGAGTATTGTCTAATGGCAATCAGCCCCAGCATTTT
TRBJ2-7	many	TRBV24-1	NA	CATSDPSGTTYEQYF	TGTGCCACCAGTGACCCTTCCGGGACGACCTACGAGCAGTACTTC
TRBJ2-7	many	TRBV28	NA	CASSFSQYEQYF	TGTGCCAGCAGTTTTTCCCAGTACGAGCAGTACTTC
TRBJ2-7	many	TRBV28	NA	CASSGDSRVDYEQYF	TGTGCCAGCAGTGGGGACTCCCGGGTGGACTACGAGCAGTACTTC
TRBJ2-7	few	TRBV7-3	NA	CASSRTPGHEQYF	TGTGCCAGCAGCCGGACACCCGGCCACGAGCAGTACTTC
TRBJ2-3	few	TRBV5-5	TRBD1	CASSLYGQGGTDTQYF	TGTGCCAGCAGCCTGTATGGACAGGGTGGCACAGATACGCAGTATTTT
TRBJ2-7	many	TRBV7-3	NA	CASSLRRWSLVVSYEQYF	TGTGCCAGCAGCTTACGCCGCTGGAGCCTAGTCGTCTCCTACGAGCAGTACTTC
TRBJ2-7	few	TRBV12-3/TRBV12-4	NA	CASRNSDSYEQYF	TGTGCCAGCAGAAATAGCGATTCTTACGAGCAGTACTTC
TRBJ2-5	NA	TRBV19	NA	CASSRRSGETQYF	TGTGCCAGTAGTAGGAGGTCCGGTGAGACCCAGTACTTC
TRBJ2-5	many	TRBV28	TRBD2	CASSLGLAGGATQYF	TGTGCCAGCAGCCTCGGACTAGCGGGAGGTGCGACCCAGTACTTC
TRBJ2-2	NA	TRBV19	NA	CASSKLEGIRLGELFF	TGTGCCAGTAGTAAACTCGAGGGGATTCGTCTCGGGGAGCTGTTTTTT
TRBJ2-6	few	TRBV5-4	NA	CASSFQGQAGANVLTF	TGTGCCAGCAGCTTTCAGGGGCAGGCTGGGGCCAACGTCCTGACTTTC
TRBJ1-1	many	TRBV29-1	NA	CSAGNTEAFF	TGCAGCGCCGGGAATACTGAAGCTTTCTTT
TRBJ2-7	few	TRBV5-1	TRBD2	CASSLAGSREEDF	TGCGCCAGCAGCTTGGCGGGCAGCCGGGAGGAGGACTTC
TRBJ2-7	many	TRBV20-1	TRBD2	CSARDTSGTSGREFSYEQYF	TGCAGTGCTAGAGACACCTCAGGGACTAGCGGGAGAGAATTCTCCTACGAGCAGTACTTC
TRBJ1-6	many	TRBV6-5	NA	CASSYGIGDNSPLHF	TGTGCCAGCAGTTACGGGATTGGTGATAATTCACCCCTCCACTTT
TRBJ2-7	many	TRBV12-3/TRBV12-4	TRBD2	CASSLAIGWTSGRKEQYF	TGTGCCAGCAGTTTAGCCATCGGGTGGACTAGCGGGAGGAAGGAGCAGTACTTC
TRBJ2-5	many	TRBV3-1	TRBD2	CASSQDASGSVQYF	TGTGCCAGCAGCCAAGATGCTAGCGGGAGCGTCCAGTACTTC
TRBJ2-3	NA	TRBV24-1	NA	CATSDLTDRGPDTQYF	TGTGCCACCAGTGATTTGACGGACAGAGGGCCAGATACGCAGTATTTT
TRBJ2-7	few	TRBV9	TRBD1	CASSATGGGYEQYF	TGTGCCAGCAGCGCGACAGGGGGCGGCTACGAGCAGTACTTC
TRBJ1-4	many	TRBV20-1	TRBD1	CSAGTVATNEKLFF	TGCAGTGCGGGGACAGTTGCAACTAATGAAAAACTGTTTTTT
TRBJ2-7	many	TRBV28	NA	CASSTIRGAVVYEQYF	TGTGCCAGCAGCACTATCAGGGGGGCTGTGGTCTACGAGCAGTACTTC
TRBJ1-1	NA	TRBV29-1	NA	CSVVQGRGDTEAFF	TGCAGCGTTGTCCAGGGGCGGGGAGACACTGAAGCTTTCTTT
TRBJ1-4	many	TRBV18	NA	CASSPRTGTFATNEKLFF	TGTGCCAGCTCACCACGAACCGGGACCTTCGCAACTAATGAAAAACTGTTTTTT